A selection of T cell receptor beta chains follows, all from one sample in a study of T cells in Graves' hyperthyroidism and ophthalmopathy. Via MiXCR, TCRdb re-called the multiplex PCR reads, giving one row per CDR3 protein. The sample lists a few hundred thousand distinct CDR3 sequences, around 15% seen once, with 5.3% in the top ten. The sequencing input was blood. The receptor set was obtained from a young woman with Graves' hyperthyroidism. Both conserved end residues are part of each CDR3. Each record gives: CDR3 DNA, CDR3 protein, clone size, CDR3 length, J gene, V gene, D gene. The D gene is left open where the match is weak. The size entry is marked missing in some rows and otherwise reads once, few, many or a size class.

cdr3_nt: TGTGCCAGCAGTCCCCGCAGAGGGGAAGGACTGTTTTTT
cdr3_aa: CASSPRRGEGLFF
clone_size: -
cdr3_length: 13
j_call: TRBJ1-4
v_call: TRBV27
d_call: -

cdr3_nt: TGTGCCAGCAGATTAGCGGGATTCACAGATACGCAGTATTTT
cdr3_aa: CASRLAGFTDTQYF
clone_size: once
cdr3_length: 14
j_call: TRBJ2-3
v_call: TRBV27
d_call: TRBD2

cdr3_nt: TGTGCCAGCAGTTACCTCGGCCTTGGCAACACTGAAGCTTTCTTT
cdr3_aa: CASSYLGLGNTEAFF
clone_size: many
cdr3_length: 15
j_call: TRBJ1-1
v_call: TRBV6-5
d_call: -

cdr3_nt: TGTGCCAGCAGACGCACCCTCTCCGCGGCCGACGAGCAGTACTTC
cdr3_aa: CASRRTLSAADEQYF
clone_size: many
cdr3_length: 15
j_call: TRBJ2-7
v_call: TRBV13
d_call: -

cdr3_nt: TGTGCCAGCAGTGATTGGCCCGGGGAGCTGTTTTTT
cdr3_aa: CASSDWPGELFF
clone_size: -
cdr3_length: 12
j_call: TRBJ2-2
v_call: TRBV2
d_call: -

cdr3_nt: TGTGCCAGCAGTCGGGTTTTGGGGGGGGGCAATGAGCAGTTCTTC
cdr3_aa: CASSRVLGGGNEQFF
clone_size: many
cdr3_length: 15
j_call: TRBJ2-1
v_call: TRBV28
d_call: TRBD2

cdr3_nt: TGTGCCAGCAGTGAAGACATGGCCCCGAACACTGAAGCTTTCTTT
cdr3_aa: CASSEDMAPNTEAFF
clone_size: many
cdr3_length: 15
j_call: TRBJ1-1
v_call: TRBV6-1
d_call: -

cdr3_nt: TGTGCCAGCAGTTTATTGTCGGGTTCGGCATGGGGTCAGCCCCAGCATTTT
cdr3_aa: CASSLLSGSAWGQPQHF
clone_size: many
cdr3_length: 17
j_call: TRBJ1-5
v_call: TRBV28
d_call: -

cdr3_nt: TGTGCCAGCAGTGACAGGGCTTCTGGCTACACCTTC
cdr3_aa: CASSDRASGYTF
clone_size: many
cdr3_length: 12
j_call: TRBJ1-2
v_call: TRBV27
d_call: TRBD1

cdr3_nt: TGCAGCGTTGATCGCCGGGGAGGCCAGTATTTT
cdr3_aa: CSVDRRGGQYF
clone_size: -
cdr3_length: 11
j_call: TRBJ2-3
v_call: TRBV29-1
d_call: -

cdr3_nt: TGCGCCAGCAGCGAGGGACTAGCGGGAGGCATACAGTTCTTC
cdr3_aa: CASSEGLAGGIQFF
clone_size: few
cdr3_length: 14
j_call: TRBJ2-1
v_call: TRBV5-1
d_call: TRBD2

cdr3_nt: TGTGCCAGCACCCCGGGACAGGGGCTATACGAGCAGTACTTC
cdr3_aa: CASTPGQGLYEQYF
clone_size: many
cdr3_length: 14
j_call: TRBJ2-7
v_call: TRBV7-9
d_call: TRBD1

cdr3_nt: TGTGCCAGTTCGGAGTATAGCGGGAGGGCCTTTTCTTACGAGCAGTACTTC
cdr3_aa: CASSEYSGRAFSYEQYF
clone_size: many
cdr3_length: 17
j_call: TRBJ2-7
v_call: TRBV28
d_call: TRBD2

cdr3_nt: TGCGCCAGCAGCTTGGGACTAGCGGGAGGCGGGGAGCTGTTTTTT
cdr3_aa: CASSLGLAGGGELFF
clone_size: many
cdr3_length: 15
j_call: TRBJ2-2
v_call: TRBV5-1
d_call: TRBD2

cdr3_nt: TGTGCCAGCAGCTTGACAGGGGCCTATGGCTACACCTTC
cdr3_aa: CASSLTGAYGYTF
clone_size: many
cdr3_length: 13
j_call: TRBJ1-2
v_call: TRBV6-1
d_call: TRBD1

cdr3_nt: TGCAGTGCTAGAGATGGGACAGATACGCAGTATTTT
cdr3_aa: CSARDGTDTQYF
clone_size: many
cdr3_length: 12
j_call: TRBJ2-3
v_call: TRBV20-1
d_call: -

cdr3_nt: TGTGCCTGGAGTGTCATGGCTAATCAGCCCCAGCATTTT
cdr3_aa: CAWSVMANQPQHF
clone_size: many
cdr3_length: 13
j_call: TRBJ1-5
v_call: TRBV30
d_call: -

cdr3_nt: TGTGCCAGCCGACTAGCGGGCAATTACGAGCAGTACTTC
cdr3_aa: CASRLAGNYEQYF
clone_size: many
cdr3_length: 13
j_call: TRBJ2-7
v_call: TRBV27
d_call: TRBD2

cdr3_nt: TGCGCCAGCAGCATGACTAGCGGGAGGGTCGGGGATGAGCAGTTCTTC
cdr3_aa: CASSMTSGRVGDEQFF
clone_size: many
cdr3_length: 16
j_call: TRBJ2-1
v_call: TRBV5-1
d_call: TRBD2

cdr3_nt: TGTGCCAGCTCACTTCGGACAGGGACGCTAGCCAAAAACATTCAGTACTTC
cdr3_aa: CASSLRTGTLAKNIQYF
clone_size: -
cdr3_length: 17
j_call: TRBJ2-4
v_call: TRBV18
d_call: TRBD1

cdr3_nt: TGTGCCAGTAGTATTCACCGGGACAGAGGAAACACTGAAGCTTTCTTT
cdr3_aa: CASSIHRDRGNTEAFF
clone_size: -
cdr3_length: 16
j_call: TRBJ1-1
v_call: TRBV19
d_call: TRBD1

cdr3_nt: TGTGCCAGCAGTCCACAGCGGGAGGCCAAAAACATTCAGTACTTC
cdr3_aa: CASSPQREAKNIQYF
clone_size: many
cdr3_length: 15
j_call: TRBJ2-4
v_call: TRBV12-3/TRBV12-4
d_call: TRBD2

cdr3_nt: TGTGCCAGCAGTTACAAGATAGGTGGAGGGCCCGAGCAGTACTTC
cdr3_aa: CASSYKIGGGPEQYF
clone_size: many
cdr3_length: 15
j_call: TRBJ2-7
v_call: TRBV6-5
d_call: -

cdr3_nt: TGTGCCAGCAGTTCTCCGGGCCACCTTGAGACCCAGTACTTC
cdr3_aa: CASSSPGHLETQYF
clone_size: few
cdr3_length: 14
j_call: TRBJ2-5
v_call: TRBV6-9
d_call: -

cdr3_nt: TGTGCTAGTGGTTTGGCAGGGGGCGAGACCCAGTACTTC
cdr3_aa: CASGLAGGETQYF
clone_size: many
cdr3_length: 13
j_call: TRBJ2-5
v_call: TRBV12-5
d_call: TRBD1

cdr3_nt: TGTGCCAGCAGCAAGAGGACGAGTGACAATGAGCAGTTCTTC
cdr3_aa: CASSKRTSDNEQFF
clone_size: many
cdr3_length: 14
j_call: TRBJ2-1
v_call: TRBV6-2/TRBV6-3
d_call: -

cdr3_nt: TGTGCCAGCAGCCAAGATTATCAGCGGGAGGGCCGTGATACGCAGTATTTT
cdr3_aa: CASSQDYQREGRDTQYF
clone_size: -
cdr3_length: 17
j_call: TRBJ2-3
v_call: TRBV14
d_call: TRBD2

cdr3_nt: TGTGCCACCAGCTGGGGAAGGGCAGTGAACACTGAAGCTTTCTTT
cdr3_aa: CATSWGRAVNTEAFF
clone_size: many
cdr3_length: 15
j_call: TRBJ1-1
v_call: TRBV15
d_call: -